The source of this T cell receptor (beta chain) is a study of CD8 T cells in ankylosing spondylitis. This clonotype was seen a few times. What it binds is not known. TCRdb ran MiXCR on the 5' RACE reads and lists one entry per CDR3 protein. The data show about 800,000 distinct CDR3 sequences, around 11% seen once. Study-wide results and limits: For ankylosing spondylitis blood, a TCR beta motif of fewer than 10 highly homologous variants appeared characteristic.

The V segment lost 6 bases and the J segment 2 bases; nucleotides outside the gene matches: 10. CDR3 length: 15 residues. Germline values: CDR1 ENHRY, CDR2 SYGVKD. The sequenced sample consisted of blood, either unsorted or a sorted T cell fraction (not recorded which). The rearrangement joins TRBV10-3 to TRBJ2-7; TRBD1 agrees at 7 bases. The sequence came from a male donor with ankylosing spondylitis. CDR3 bases: TGTGCCATCAGCACCACGGGACAGACAGCCTACGAGCAGTACTTC. Amino acid sequence: CAISTTGQTAYEQYF.